Below are 29 T cell receptor beta chains sequenced from a single sample in a study of chemoradiotherapy in HPV16-positive cancers (dated by TCRdb to 2021 to 2024). The library was generated by the immunoSEQ multiplex PCR assay. Drawn from immuneACCESS, this table holds only the in-frame rearrangements with V and J called that TCRdb kept. Clones are partly lost; checked studies trace under half to an unresolved V gene and leave the rest unexplained. The sample contains tens of thousands of clones, roughly 82% of them found a single time. The ten largest make up approximately 5% of the sample. This specimen was blood, taken from a patient who underwent chemoradiotherapy. These receptors all stem from a human donor with HPV-associated anogenital cancer.

The gene calls are TRBV5-1 and TRBJ1-1, with 7 positions matching TRBD1. The CDR3 totals 13 residues. Trimming removed 3 bases from V and 6 bases from J; junction bases left unmatched: 5. Per germline, CDR1 SGHRS and CDR2 YFSETQ. The CDR3 bases are TGCGCCAGCAGCTCACGCCAGGGGGCTGAAGCTTTCTTT. Translating it yields CASSSRQGAEAFF.

This clone was observed a handful of times. The rearrangement links TRBV7-7 to TRBJ1-3, with unresolved D. The CDR3 is 11 residues long. Germline assignment: CDR1 SSHAT and CDR2 FNYEAQ (reference sequence). The CDR3 sequence: CNRVRGNTIYF. Written as DNA, the CDR3 is TGTAACCGCGTTAGAGGAAACACCATATATTTT.

This clone has just a few counts. The chain employs TRBV6-1 and TRBJ1-1; D is possibly TRBD1 (6 bases). Trimming stripped 8 bases from V and 1 base from J, with 17 bases between. The CDR3 consists of 15 residues. The germline V gene encodes CDR1 MNHNS and CDR2 SASEGT. CDR3 amino acids: CASHRADTSNTEAFF. The CDR3 DNA follows: TGTGCCAGCCACAGGGCGGATACTTCGAACACTGAAGCTTTCTTT.

V is TRBV7-2 and J is TRBJ2-7; 8 nucleotides line up with TRBD2. Losses at the gene ends were 1 base for V and 3 bases for J; bases not matched to a gene: 5. Germline lookup yields CDR1 SGHTA and CDR2 FQGNSA. This CDR3 has 15 amino acids. The CDR3 region has the DNA TGTGCCAGCAGCTTAGGAGCGGGGGCCGTCTACGAGCAGTACTTC. Protein sequence: CASSLGAGAVYEQYF. The full variable domain, completed using reference TRBV7-2 and TRBJ2-7, is GAGVSQSPSNKVTEKGKDVELRCDPISGHTALYWYRQSLGQGLEFLIYFQGNSAPDKSGLPSDRFSAERTGGSVSTLTIQRTQQEDSAVYLCASSLGAGAVYEQYFGPGTRLTVT.

This clone has a single count. The chain carries TRBV6-5 and TRBJ2-7; D perhaps matches TRBD1 (5 bases). Trimming cost V 6 bases and J 0 bases, with 12 bases left between them. CDR3 length equals 14 residues. Germline CDR1 reads MNHEY; CDR2 reads SVGAGI. The DNA for the CDR3 is TGTGCCAGCAGCTCGACAGCTTTCTCCTACGAGCAGTACTTC. Amino acid sequence: CASSSTAFSYEQYF.

The V call is TRBV7-2, the J call TRBJ1-3; a weak D match, TRBD1 (5 bases). The ends were cut back, 5 bases at V and 0 bases at J, with 17 bases in the middle. The CDR3 consists of 17 residues. Germline V gene sequence: CDR1 SGHTA, CDR2 FQGNSA. The CDR3 DNA sequence: TGTGCCAGCAGCCCACAAGGGCCAGGACACTCTGGAAACACCATATATTTT. Translation gives CASSPQGPGHSGNTIYF. Full variable domain (remainder filled in from reference TRBV7-2 and TRBJ1-3): GAGVSQSPSNKVTEKGKDVELRCDPISGHTALYWYRQSLGQGLEFLIYFQGNSAPDKSGLPSDRFSAERTGGSVSTLTIQRTQQEDSAVYLCASSPQGPGHSGNTIYFGEGSWLTVV.

The rearrangement joins TRBV25-1 to TRBJ2-3; tentatively, D is TRBD2 (5 bases). V was shortened by 2 bases and J by 2 bases, with 14 bases between the two germline ends. This CDR3 region has 16 residues. Germline CDR1 MGHDK, CDR2 SYGVNS. CDR3 sequence (DNA): TGTGCCAGCAGTGAAACTCGGGGTACCCTCACAGATACGCAGTATTTT. It specifies CASSETRGTLTDTQYF.

The chain carries TRBV19 and TRBJ1-4; D ambiguous. Germline lookup yields CDR1 LNHDA and CDR2 SQIVND (reference sequence). The length of the CDR3 is 15 residues. The V gene lost 6 bases and the J gene lost 0 bases, with 11 bases spanning the gap. The CDR3 sequence is CASRKRATTNEKLFF. The CDR3 nucleotides read TGTGCCAGTAGGAAGCGGGCAACAACTAATGAAAAACTGTTTTTT.

The V call is TRBV5-5, the J call TRBJ1-1, with D perhaps TRBD1 (6 bases). CDR1 SGHKS and CDR2 YYEKEE come from the germline V gene (reference sequence). CDR3 length: 14 amino acids. V shed 2 bases and J shed 4 bases, with 12 bases lying between them. The CDR3 coding sequence is TGTGCCAGCAGCTTAGAGGGGACACCCACTGAAGCTTTCTTT. Translating it yields CASSLEGTPTEAFF.

The chain combines TRBV5-4 with TRBJ1-6; tentative D call: TRBD1 (5 bases). Germline V gives CDR1 SGHNT, CDR2 YYREEE (reference sequence). There are 15 residues in the CDR3. Trimming cost V 2 bases and J 7 bases, with 13 bases left between them. In DNA, the CDR3 is TGTGCCAGCAGCTTCGGGCAGGGAACAAATTCACCCCTCCACTTT. Translating gives CASSFGQGTNSPLHF.

The genes are TRBV2 and TRBJ1-1, with D uncertain. This CDR3 has 13 amino acids. CDR1 and CDR2 (germline): SNHLY, FYNNEI. V shed 0 bases and J shed 6 bases, with 8 bases lying between them. The CDR3, as DNA: TGTGCCAGCAGTGAAGCGGGGTCATCTGAAGCTTTCTTT. It is translated as CASSEAGSSEAFF. Filled out from reference TRBV2 and TRBJ1-1, the complete variable domain reads EPEVTQTPSHQVTQMGQEVILRCVPISNHLYFYWYRQILGQKVEFLVSFYNNEISEKSEIFDDQFSVERPDGSNFTLKIRSTKLEDSAMYFCASSEAGSSEAFFGQGTRLTVV.

J is TRBJ1-2 and V is TRBV6-5, with unresolved D. The length of the CDR3 is 13 residues. With 6 bases removed from V and 2 bases from J, the gap between germline ends came to 10 bases. Germline assignment: CDR1 MNHEY and CDR2 SVGAGI. The CDR3 DNA sequence: TGTGCCAGCAGCCCCCAGTGGAACTATGGCTACACCTTC. Protein: CASSPQWNYGYTF.

The chain employs TRBV5-1 and TRBJ2-5; 7 bases are shared with TRBD2. The CDR3 runs to 15 residues. Trimming took 4 bases from V and 2 from J; bases not matched to a gene: 8. Germline V gene sequence: CDR1 SGHRS, CDR2 YFSETQ. As DNA, the CDR3 is TGCGCCAGCAGCACACTTCAGGGAGGGCAAGAGACCCAGTACTTC. The encoded protein is CASSTLQGGQETQYF.

The chain links TRBV5-5 to TRBJ2-5; weak D call: TRBD1 (6 bases). This CDR3 is built from 15 residues. Between the trimmed V and J ends, which lost 4 bases and 1 base, there was a span of 14 bases. Germline V lookup: CDR1 SGHKS, CDR2 YYEKEE (reference sequence). The CDR3 bases are TGTGCCAGCAGCCTGCCGGGACAAGCCCAAGAGACCCAGTACTTC. This codes for CASSLPGQAQETQYF.

The chain combines TRBV30 with TRBJ1-1, with D perhaps TRBD1 (6 bases). This CDR3 comprises 14 residues. Germline V lookup: CDR1 GTSNPN, CDR2 SVGIG (reference sequence). Trimming took 4 bases from V and 3 from J, leaving 15 bases between them. In DNA, the CDR3 is TGTGCCTGGAACACCGGAGGGGGGGACACTGAAGCTTTCTTT. This sequence encodes CAWNTGGGDTEAFF. The full variable domain, completed using reference TRBV30 and TRBJ1-1, is SQTIHQWPATLVQPVGSPLSLECTVEGTSNPNLYWYRQAAGRGLQLLFYSVGIGQISSEVPQNLSASRPQDRQFILSSKKLLLSDSGFYLCAWNTGGGDTEAFFGQGTRLTVV.

V is TRBV7-2 and J is TRBJ1-1, with D tentatively TRBD1 (5 bases). CDR1 SGHTA and CDR2 FQGNSA come from the germline V gene. Trimming pared 7 bases from V and 2 bases from J, leaving 17 bases between. The CDR3 length is 15 residues. The CDR3 is CASTLSPGKNTEAFF. The CDR3 region has the DNA TGTGCCAGCACCCTCAGTCCAGGGAAAAACACTGAAGCTTTCTTT. Combining the CDR3 with reference TRBV7-2 and TRBJ1-1 gives the whole variable domain GAGVSQSPSNKVTEKGKDVELRCDPISGHTALYWYRQSLGQGLEFLIYFQGNSAPDKSGLPSDRFSAERTGGSVSTLTIQRTQQEDSAVYLCASTLSPGKNTEAFFGQGTRLTVV.

The DNA of the CDR3 is TGTGCCAGCAGCCCCCAAGGGACTAGCGAAGAGACCCAGTACTTC. Its translation: CASSPQGTSEETQYF. The chain recombines TRBV28 with TRBJ2-5, with 10 bases matching TRBD2. The CDR3 consists of 15 residues. Trimming removed 6 bases from V and 3 bases from J; junction bases left unmatched: 7. The germline CDR1 and CDR2 sequences are MDHEN and SYDVKM.

This chain joins TRBV5-1 and TRBJ2-2; D is undetermined. Germline V gives CDR1 SGHRS, CDR2 YFSETQ. The V end was cut by 0 bases, the J end by 2 bases, with 11 bases between. CDR3 size: 16 residues. The CDR3 sequence: CASSLELLPNTGELFF. Written as DNA, the CDR3 is TGCGCCAGCAGCTTGGAACTTCTACCTAACACCGGGGAGCTGTTTTTT.

The V gene is TRBV29-1, the J gene TRBJ2-5; TRBD2 matches at 7 bases. Trimming took 8 bases from V and 5 from J; bases not matched to a gene: 11. Looked up from germline, CDR1 is SQVTM and CDR2 is ANQGSEA. The CDR3 consists of 13 residues. Written as DNA, the CDR3 is TGCAGCTACTTCGGGGGAGGGACGGAGACCCAGTACTTC. As protein: CSYFGGGTETQYF.

This sequence joins TRBV6-5 and TRBJ1-2, with 8 bases that match TRBD1. V was pared by 6 bases and J by 6 bases, with 3 bases of the junction left unmatched. Germline CDR1 is MNHEY and CDR2 is SVGAGI. The CDR3 totals 12 residues. The CDR3 reads CASRTGDNGYTF. The CDR3 bases are TGTGCCAGCAGGACAGGGGATAATGGCTACACCTTC.

The CDR3 loop reads CASSLAQGMETQYF. The CDR3 DNA follows: TGCGCCAGCAGCTTAGCACAGGGCATGGAGACCCAGTACTTC. The chain employs TRBV5-1 and TRBJ2-5, with TRBD1 as a possible D gene (6 bases). CDR3 length equals 14 residues. V dropped 2 bases and J dropped 5 bases, with 13 bases sitting between them. The germline gives CDR1 SGHRS, CDR2 YFSETQ. The complete variable domain, with remaining parts taken from reference TRBV5-1 and TRBJ2-5, reads KAGVTQTPRYLIKTRGQQVTLSCSPISGHRSVSWYQQTPGQGLQFLFEYFSETQRNKGNFPGRFSGRQFSNSRSEMNVSTLELGDSALYLCASSLAQGMETQYFGPGTRLLVL.

This clone appeared a few times. The genes are TRBV29-1 and TRBJ2-3; D possibly corresponds to TRBD2 (6 bases). The CDR3 extends over 13 amino acids. The ends were cut back, 4 bases at V and 1 base at J, with 9 bases in the middle. CDR1 and CDR2 from the germline V gene are SQVTM and ANQGSEA. The CDR3 is CSVGGGGTDTQYF. As DNA, the CDR3 is TGCAGCGTTGGGGGAGGCGGCACAGATACGCAGTATTTT.

V usage is TRBV7-6 and J usage is TRBJ2-6, with D maybe TRBD1 (5 bases). The CDR3 runs 15 residues. Germline V gene data show CDR1 as SGHVS and CDR2 as FNYEAQ. Trimming stripped 5 bases from V and 2 bases from J, with 10 bases between. The CDR3 here is CASSPTGPGANVLTF. For the CDR3, the DNA is TGTGCCAGCAGCCCTACAGGTCCTGGGGCCAACGTCCTGACTTTC. Looking up the rest from reference TRBV7-6 and TRBJ2-6 gives the full variable domain: GAGVSQSPRYKVTKRGQDVALRCDPISGHVSLYWYRQALGQGPEFLTYFNYEAQQDKSGLPNDRFSAERPEGSISTLTIQRTEQRDSAMYRCASSPTGPGANVLTFGAGSRLTVL.

The chain uses TRBV2 and TRBJ2-2, with 7 bases aligning to TRBD2. CDR3 length equals 15 residues. The V and J ends lost 5 bases and 5 bases, in that order; junction bases with no gene match: 8. Germline V gene data show CDR1 as SNHLY and CDR2 as FYNNEI. CDR3 loop: CASSRWGGSTGELFF. For the CDR3, the DNA is TGTGCCAGCAGTAGGTGGGGGGGAAGTACCGGGGAGCTGTTTTTT.

The chain joins TRBV7-9 to TRBJ2-7, with D perhaps matching TRBD2 (6 bases). Germline loops: CDR1 SEHNR, CDR2 FQNEAQ (reference sequence). V was clipped by 4 bases and J by 1 base, with 20 bases between them. CDR3 length: 17 residues. The CDR3 DNA is TGTGCCAGCAGCTCCTTTGGGGCGGCGGGGCGATCCTACGAGCAGTACTTC. It translates to CASSSFGAAGRSYEQYF.

The chain links TRBV28 to TRBJ1-2; D gene uncertain. From germline, CDR1 is MDHEN and CDR2 SYDVKM. V was pared by 3 bases and J by 2 bases, with 13 bases between. The CDR3 runs to 15 residues. Here the CDR3 reads CASSLGSGKNYGYTF. The CDR3 DNA reads as TGTGCCAGCAGTTTGGGCAGTGGGAAAAACTATGGCTACACCTTC.

The chain carries TRBV11-2 and TRBJ2-7, with TRBD1 matching 8 bases. The CDR3 covers 16 residues. The ends lost 5 bases at V and 3 bases at J; junction bases unmatched: 12. Germline V gives CDR1 SGHAT, CDR2 FQNNGV. The CDR3 protein is CASSRRPGQVNYEQYF. The CDR3 DNA follows: TGTGCCAGCAGCAGACGACCGGGACAGGTGAACTACGAGCAGTACTTC.

The chain carries TRBV2 and TRBJ2-2; weak D call: TRBD2 (6 bases). The germline gives CDR1 SNHLY, CDR2 FYNNEI. This CDR3 is 17 amino acids long. The V and J ends lost 6 bases and 2 bases respectively, with 19 bases between them. The CDR3 DNA sequence: TGTGCCAGCAGCCGGGGATGGGGGGTTGGTAACACCGGGGAGCTGTTTTTT. This translates into CASSRGWGVGNTGELFF.

The gene calls are TRBV6-4 and TRBJ1-2; TRBD1 is a possible D gene (6 bases). From germline, CDR1 is MRHNA and CDR2 SNTAGT. The CDR3 is 15 residues long. Trimming left V 3 bases short and J 7 bases short, with 18 bases between. CDR3 nucleotides: TGTGCCAGCAGTGAGAGTCCCGAGGCAGGGGTTGGCTACACCTTC. The encoded protein is CASSESPEAGVGYTF.